A single sample is the source of the 20 T cell receptor beta chains below, sequenced in a study of T cell responses to AZD1222 COVID-19 vaccine. TCRdb's table, derived via immunoSEQ multiplex PCR, lists solely in-frame clones and lacks some. The table lists 100,000 or so clones, 70% to 90% of them singletons. Material: peripheral blood, obtained on day 0 of AZD1222 vaccination. Receptors were obtained from an adult in good health.

The genes are TRBV3-1 (or the pseudogene TRBV3-2) and TRBJ1-5; D unresolved. The length of the CDR3 is 14 residues. CDR1 is LGHDT, CDR2 YNNKEL, per germline (reference sequence). Trimming took off 4 bases at V and 5 bases at J, with 12 bases between the two ends. The CDR3, as DNA: TGTGCCAGCAGCCCCCTCGGAGGGTATCAGCCCCAGCATTTT. Residues: CASSPLGGYQPQHF.

The chain uses TRBV12-3 or TRBV12-4 and TRBJ1-2, with D uncertain. There are 13 residues in the CDR3. V lost 6 bases and J lost 8, with 16 bases in between. In DNA form, the CDR3 reads TGTGCCAGCAGCACCGAAGGGAACGAAGGCTACACCTTC. Its protein product is CASSTEGNEGYTF.

The chain has TRBV6-2 or TRBV6-3 and TRBJ2-7, with unresolved D. Germline loops: CDR1 MNHEY, CDR2 SVGEGT. There are 16 residues in the CDR3. V lost 6 bases and J 2 bases, leaving 20 bases between the germline ends. CDR3 coding DNA: TGTGCCAGCAGCCGTCGTCTAGATAATCTCCCCTACGAGCAGTACTTC. Protein product: CASSRRLDNLPYEQYF.

This chain connects TRBV6-5 to TRBJ1-1, with a tentative D call TRBD1 (5 bases). Between the trimmed V and J ends, which lost 7 bases and 5 bases, there was a span of 8 bases. The CDR3 totals 11 residues. The germline CDR1 and CDR2 sequences are MNHEY and SVGAGI. The CDR3 coding sequence is TGTGCCAGCAAGACAGTTACTGAAGCTTTCTTT. The encoded protein is CASKTVTEAFF.

This clone was observed a few times. CDR3 sequence reads: CASSLSGGRYGYTF. The CDR3 DNA reads TGTGCCAGCAGTCTCTCCGGGGGAAGGTATGGCTACACCTTC. This chain joins TRBV2 and TRBJ1-2; D is perhaps TRBD1 (5 bases). V lost 5 bases, J lost 5 bases, and 15 bases lay in between. CDR3 length equals 14 residues. Per germline, CDR1 SNHLY and CDR2 FYNNEI. The entire variable domain, with the rest obtained from reference TRBV2 and TRBJ1-2, is as follows: EPEVTQTPSHQVTQMGQEVILRCVPISNHLYFYWYRQILGQKVEFLVSFYNNEISEKSEIFDDQFSVERPDGSNFTLKIRSTKLEDSAMYFCASSLSGGRYGYTFGSGTRLTVV.

The V and J genes are TRBV3-1 (or the pseudogene TRBV3-2) and TRBJ2-3; 10 bases map to TRBD2. Germline lookup yields CDR1 LGHDT and CDR2 YNNKEL (reference sequence). The CDR3 spans 14 residues. The V and J ends lost 5 bases and 4 bases, in that order; junction bases with no gene match: 3. The CDR3 spells CASSKLAGSDTQYF. The DNA of the CDR3 is TGTGCCAGCAGCAAACTAGCGGGATCAGATACGCAGTATTTT.

The rearrangement joins TRBV7-2 to TRBJ2-1, with D possibly matching TRBD1 (5 bases). The CDR3 has 16 amino acids. The germline gives CDR1 SGHTA, CDR2 FQGNSA. V shed 1 base and J shed 0 bases, with 10 bases lying between them. The chain's CDR3 is CASSLGRTSSYNEQFF. CDR3 sequence (DNA): TGTGCCAGCAGCTTAGGGCGGACAAGCTCCTACAATGAGCAGTTCTTC.

CDR3 loop: CASSAQQGWTEAFF. The CDR3 DNA reads TGCGCCAGCAGCGCACAACAGGGGTGGACTGAAGCTTTCTTT. This chain uses TRBV5-1 with TRBJ1-1; TRBD1 aligns across 7 bases. The V gene's germline CDR1 is SGHRS and CDR2 YFSETQ. The CDR3 spans 14 residues. Trimming took 4 bases from V and 5 from J; bases not matched to a gene: 8.

The V call is TRBV27, the J call TRBJ2-3; possible D gene TRBD2, 6 bases. The CDR3 has 15 residues. Trimming removed 6 bases at V and 5 bases at J, with 18 bases between. From germline, CDR1 is MNHEY and CDR2 SMNVEV (reference sequence). The CDR3 coding sequence is TGTGCCAGCAGGGTACGGGGGACGGGACGAGATACGCAGTATTTT. Translated: CASRVRGTGRDTQYF.

The rearrangement uses TRBV2 and TRBJ1-6; possibly TRBD1 for D (6 bases). This CDR3 comprises 13 residues. Trimming stripped 7 bases from V and 4 bases from J, with 8 bases between. The germline V gene encodes CDR1 SNHLY and CDR2 FYNNEI. The CDR3 is CASTQGYNSPLHF. CDR3 in DNA: TGTGCCAGCACTCAGGGGTATAATTCACCCCTCCACTTT. Full variable domain (remainder filled in from reference TRBV2 and TRBJ1-6): EPEVTQTPSHQVTQMGQEVILRCVPISNHLYFYWYRQILGQKVEFLVSFYNNEISEKSEIFDDQFSVERPDGSNFTLKIRSTKLEDSAMYFCASTQGYNSPLHFGNGTRLTVT.

V and J are TRBV5-1 and TRBJ2-1, with D perhaps given as TRBD1 or TRBD2 (6 bases each). This CDR3 contains 15 residues. Germline CDR1 is SGHRS and CDR2 is YFSETQ. Trimming removed 3 bases at V and 5 bases at J, with 15 bases between. The CDR3 spells CASSSTGADHNEQFF. The DNA of the CDR3 is TGCGCCAGCAGCTCCACGGGGGCCGACCACAATGAGCAGTTCTTC.

This clone has only one observation. The chain recombines TRBV21-1 with TRBJ1-1; the DNA was not compared with TRBD1, the D call given in the table. TRBV21-1 has pseudogene status. CDR3 length: 16 amino acids. The CDR3 DNA reads TGTGCCAGCAGGGGACAGACAGGGAAGGTGGACACTGAAGCTTTCTTT. Amino acids: CASRGQTGKVDTEAFF.

The V call is TRBV6-2 or TRBV6-3, the J call TRBJ2-1, with D uncertain. CDR3 length: 13 residues. V was clipped by 4 bases and J by 7 bases, with 11 bases between them. Germline CDR1 and CDR2: MNHEY and SVGEGT. CDR3 nucleotides: TGTGCCAGCAGTTCGCTTGTGACTAATGAGCAGTTCTTC. Its translation is CASSSLVTNEQFF.

The CDR3 sequence: CASSTQENTEAFF. CDR3 DNA: TGTGCCAGCAGCACACAGGAGAACACTGAAGCTTTCTTT. V is TRBV6-4 and J is TRBJ1-1, with D perhaps matching TRBD1 (5 bases). The V end lost 6 bases, the J end lost 1 base, and 9 bases lay between the germline ends. The CDR3 loop spans 13 amino acids. Germline V gives CDR1 MRHNA, CDR2 SNTAGT.

This chain joins TRBV5-1 and TRBJ2-7, with D perhaps TRBD2 (5 bases). V was shortened by 4 bases and J by 0 bases, with 14 bases between the two germline ends. The germline V gene encodes CDR1 SGHRS and CDR2 YFSETQ. The CDR3 is made up of 15 amino acids. The CDR3 sequence is CASSQAPGSSYEQYF. DNA for the CDR3: TGCGCCAGCAGCCAAGCGCCGGGGTCCTCCTACGAGCAGTACTTC.

The CDR3: CSVETPRQGQETQYF. In DNA form, the CDR3 reads TGCAGCGTTGAAACCCCACGACAGGGACAAGAGACCCAGTACTTC. The V call is TRBV29-1, the J call TRBJ2-5; 7 bases map to TRBD1. The CDR3 length is 15 residues. J lost 2 bases, V lost 2 bases, and 8 bases had no gene match. CDR1 SQVTM and CDR2 ANQGSEA come from the germline V gene.

This rearrangement joins TRBV5-1 to TRBJ2-2; no firm D call. Per the germline V gene, CDR1 is SGHRS and CDR2 is YFSETQ. V gave up 4 bases and J gave up 1 base, with 5 bases separating them. This CDR3 comprises 13 residues. CDR3 region: CASSLKNTGELFF. CDR3 sequence (DNA): TGCGCCAGCAGCCTCAAGAACACCGGGGAGCTGTTTTTT.

The sample holds one count of this clone. Other DNA sequences in this specimen translate into the identical CDR3. The chain combines TRBV6-2 or TRBV6-3 with TRBJ1-2; D is unclear. V was cut by 0 bases and J by 2 bases, with 1 base left in between. The CDR3 extends over 12 amino acids. The germline gives CDR1 MNHEY, CDR2 SVGEGT. In DNA form, the CDR3 reads TGTGCCAGCAGTTACTCGAACTATGGCTACACCTTC. It specifies CASSYSNYGYTF.

This clone was detected only once. The rearrangement links TRBV7-2 to TRBJ1-1, with D maybe TRBD1 (5 bases). V dropped 5 bases and J dropped 4 bases, with 8 bases sitting between them. Germline loops: CDR1 SGHTA, CDR2 FQGNSA. This CDR3 has 12 amino acids. For the CDR3, the DNA is TGTGCCAGCAGCCCTAGGGGCACTGAAGCTTTCTTT. This translates into CASSPRGTEAFF.

This clone turned up a few times. The rearrangement uses TRBV5-1 and TRBJ1-6; D ambiguous. The germline V and J ends were trimmed by 0 bases and 9 bases, with 16 bases remaining between them. This CDR3 has 16 residues. From germline, CDR1 is SGHRS and CDR2 YFSETQ. The CDR3 DNA follows: TGCGCCAGCAGCTTGGGGGAGGCGGGGTACCGTTCACCCCTCCACTTT. Translated, it gives CASSLGEAGYRSPLHF.